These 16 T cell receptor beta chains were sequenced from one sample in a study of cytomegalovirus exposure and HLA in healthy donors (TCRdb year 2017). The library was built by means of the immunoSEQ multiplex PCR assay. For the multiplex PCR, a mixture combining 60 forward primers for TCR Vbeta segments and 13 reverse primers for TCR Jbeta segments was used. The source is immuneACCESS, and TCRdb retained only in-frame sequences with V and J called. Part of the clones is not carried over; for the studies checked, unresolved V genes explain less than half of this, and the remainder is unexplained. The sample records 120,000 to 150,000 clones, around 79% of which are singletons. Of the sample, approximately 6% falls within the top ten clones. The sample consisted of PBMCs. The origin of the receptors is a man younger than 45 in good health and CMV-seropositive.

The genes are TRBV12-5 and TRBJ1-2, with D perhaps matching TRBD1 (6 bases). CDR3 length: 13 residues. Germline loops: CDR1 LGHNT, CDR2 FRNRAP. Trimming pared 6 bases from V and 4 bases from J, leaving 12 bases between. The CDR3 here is CASGRDTIYGYTF. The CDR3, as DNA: TGTGCTAGTGGGAGGGACACCATCTATGGCTACACCTTC.

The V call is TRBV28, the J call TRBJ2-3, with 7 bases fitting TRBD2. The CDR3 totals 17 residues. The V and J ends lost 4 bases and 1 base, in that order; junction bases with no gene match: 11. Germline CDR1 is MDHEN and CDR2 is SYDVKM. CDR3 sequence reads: CASSSPRAGEGTDTQYF. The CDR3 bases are TGTGCCAGCAGTTCCCCTCGCGCGGGAGAAGGCACAGATACGCAGTATTTT. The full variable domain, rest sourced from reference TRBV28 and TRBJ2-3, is DVKVTQSSRYLVKRTGEKVFLECVQDMDHENMFWYRQDPGLGLRLIYFSYDVKMKEKGDIPEGYSVSREKKERFSLILESASTNQTSMYLCASSSPRAGEGTDTQYFGPGTRLTVL.

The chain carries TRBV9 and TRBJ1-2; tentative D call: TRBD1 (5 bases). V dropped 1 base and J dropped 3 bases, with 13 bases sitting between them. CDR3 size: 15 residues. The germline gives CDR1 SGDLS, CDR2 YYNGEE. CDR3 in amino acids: CASSVNMAGHYGYTF. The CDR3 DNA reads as TGTGCCAGCAGCGTAAACATGGCAGGGCACTATGGCTACACCTTC.

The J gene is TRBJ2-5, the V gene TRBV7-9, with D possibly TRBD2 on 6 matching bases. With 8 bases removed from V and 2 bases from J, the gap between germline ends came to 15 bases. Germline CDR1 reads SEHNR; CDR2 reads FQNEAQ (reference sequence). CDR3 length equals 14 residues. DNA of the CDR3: TGTGCCAGCCGTGCGCGGGGAGCACAAGAGACCCAGTACTTC. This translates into CASRARGAQETQYF. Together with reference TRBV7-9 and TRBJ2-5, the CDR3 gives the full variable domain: DTGVSQNPRHKITKRGQNVTFRCDPISEHNRLYWYRQTLGQGPEFLTYFQNEAQLEKSRLLSDRFSAERPKGSFSTLEIQRTEQGDSAMYLCASRARGAQETQYFGPGTRLLVL.

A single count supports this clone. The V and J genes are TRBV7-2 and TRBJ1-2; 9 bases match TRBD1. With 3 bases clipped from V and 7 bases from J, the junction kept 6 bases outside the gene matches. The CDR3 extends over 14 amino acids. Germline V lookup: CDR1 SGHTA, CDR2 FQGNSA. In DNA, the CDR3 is TGTGCCAGCAGCTTTGGGACAGGGTTAGGTGGCTACACCTTC. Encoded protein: CASSFGTGLGGYTF.

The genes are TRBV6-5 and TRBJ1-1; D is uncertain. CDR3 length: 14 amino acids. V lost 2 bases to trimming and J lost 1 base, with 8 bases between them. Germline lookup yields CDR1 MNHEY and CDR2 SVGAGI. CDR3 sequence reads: CASSYSEGNTEAFF. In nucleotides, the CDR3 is TGTGCCAGCAGTTACAGTGAGGGGAACACTGAAGCTTTCTTT.

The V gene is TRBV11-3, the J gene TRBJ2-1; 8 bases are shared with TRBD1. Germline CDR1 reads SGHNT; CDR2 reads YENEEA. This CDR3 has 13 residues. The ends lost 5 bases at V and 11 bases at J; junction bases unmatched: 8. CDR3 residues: CASSTGTGRQQFF. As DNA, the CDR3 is TGTGCCAGCAGCACTGGGACAGGACGGCAGCAGTTCTTC.

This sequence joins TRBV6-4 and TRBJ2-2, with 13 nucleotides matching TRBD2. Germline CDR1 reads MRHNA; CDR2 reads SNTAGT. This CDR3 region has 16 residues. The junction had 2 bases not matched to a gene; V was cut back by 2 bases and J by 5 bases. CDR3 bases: TGTGCCAGCAGTGACGGACTAGCGGGAGTTACCGGGGAGCTGTTTTTT. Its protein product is CASSDGLAGVTGELFF.

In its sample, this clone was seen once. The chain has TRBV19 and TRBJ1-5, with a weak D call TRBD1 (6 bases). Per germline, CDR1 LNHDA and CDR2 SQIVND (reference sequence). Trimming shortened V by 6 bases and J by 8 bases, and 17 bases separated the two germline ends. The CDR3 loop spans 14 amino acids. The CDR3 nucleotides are TGTGCCAGTAGGTTACAGGGAGCTGGGGAGCCCCAGCATTTT. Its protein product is CASRLQGAGEPQHF. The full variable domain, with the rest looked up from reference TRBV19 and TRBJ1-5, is DGGITQSPKYLFRKEGQNVTLSCEQNLNHDAMYWYRQDPGQGLRLIYYSQIVNDFQKGDIAEGYSVSREKKESFPLTVTSAQKNPTAFYLCASRLQGAGEPQHFGDGTRLSIL.

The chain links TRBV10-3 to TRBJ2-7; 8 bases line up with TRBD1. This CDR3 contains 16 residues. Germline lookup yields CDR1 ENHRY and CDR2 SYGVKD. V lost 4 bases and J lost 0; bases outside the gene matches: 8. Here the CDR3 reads CAISGNYQGASYEQYF. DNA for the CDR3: TGTGCCATCAGTGGAAACTATCAGGGGGCCTCCTACGAGCAGTACTTC.

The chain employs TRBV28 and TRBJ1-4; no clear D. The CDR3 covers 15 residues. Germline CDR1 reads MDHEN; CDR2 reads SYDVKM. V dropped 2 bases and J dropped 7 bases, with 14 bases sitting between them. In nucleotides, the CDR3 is TGTGCCAGCAGTTTAGATCCGGGAGATGTTGAAAAACTGTTTTTT. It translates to CASSLDPGDVEKLFF.

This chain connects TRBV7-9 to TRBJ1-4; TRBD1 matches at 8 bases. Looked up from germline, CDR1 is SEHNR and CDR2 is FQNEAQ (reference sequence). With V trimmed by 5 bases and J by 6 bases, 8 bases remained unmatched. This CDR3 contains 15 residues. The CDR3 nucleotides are TGTGCCAGCAGCCTAGATCTGACAGGGGATGAAAAACTGTTTTTT. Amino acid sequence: CASSLDLTGDEKLFF.

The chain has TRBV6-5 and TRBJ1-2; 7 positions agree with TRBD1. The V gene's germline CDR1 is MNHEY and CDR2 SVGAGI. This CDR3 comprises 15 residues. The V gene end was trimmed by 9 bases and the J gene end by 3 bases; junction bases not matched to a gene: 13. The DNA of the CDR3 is TGTGCCAGTCATTACCCCAGGGGGGCAGACTATGGCTACACCTTC. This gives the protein CASHYPRGADYGYTF.

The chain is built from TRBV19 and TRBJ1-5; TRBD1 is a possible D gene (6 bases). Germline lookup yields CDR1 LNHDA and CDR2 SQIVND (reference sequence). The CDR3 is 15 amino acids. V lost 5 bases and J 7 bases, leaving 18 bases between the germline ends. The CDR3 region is CASSRKGVVGQPQHF. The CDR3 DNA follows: TGTGCCAGTAGTCGAAAGGGGGTAGTCGGGCAGCCCCAGCATTTT. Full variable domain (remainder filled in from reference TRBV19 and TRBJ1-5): DGGITQSPKYLFRKEGQNVTLSCEQNLNHDAMYWYRQDPGQGLRLIYYSQIVNDFQKGDIAEGYSVSREKKESFPLTVTSAQKNPTAFYLCASSRKGVVGQPQHFGDGTRLSIL.

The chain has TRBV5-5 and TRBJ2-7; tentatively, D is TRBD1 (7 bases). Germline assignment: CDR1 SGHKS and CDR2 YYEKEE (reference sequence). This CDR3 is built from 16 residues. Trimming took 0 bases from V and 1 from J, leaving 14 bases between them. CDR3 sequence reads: CASSLVEGAGSYEQYF. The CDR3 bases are TGTGCCAGCAGCTTGGTGGAGGGGGCTGGGTCCTACGAGCAGTACTTC.

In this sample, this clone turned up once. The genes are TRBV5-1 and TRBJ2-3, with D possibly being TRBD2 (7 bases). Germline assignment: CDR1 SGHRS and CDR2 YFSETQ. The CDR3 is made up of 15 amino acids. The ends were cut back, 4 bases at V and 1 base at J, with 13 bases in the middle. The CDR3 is CASSHEGGGTDTQYF. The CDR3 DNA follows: TGCGCCAGCAGCCATGAGGGGGGGGGCACAGATACGCAGTATTTT.